This T cell receptor (beta chain) came from a study of blood T cell repertoires in COVID-19. Participants were aged about 18 to 90 years from 20 to 30 US areas. Clinical history as reported by participants underpinned cohort assignment. V was shortened by 4 bases and J by 0 bases, with 7 bases between the two germline ends. Germline CDR1 MNHNY, CDR2 SVGAGI (reference sequence). The length of the CDR3 is 15 residues. In the original processing: Amplified reference gene primers provided the basis for estimating nucleated cell counts. Only in-frame clones appear in the TCRdb table, and some are missing; sequencing was by immunoSEQ multiplex PCR. The DNA gave D and trimming, while V, J and clone size come from that table. Of 200,000 to 250,000 clones listed, 88% are singletons.

What was sequenced was PBMCs or T cells enriched from blood (not recorded which). The chain couples TRBV6-6 to TRBJ1-6; D is undetermined. This TCR was sampled from a woman aged 30 to 39 who had recovered from COVID-19. CDR3: CASSLAFSYNSPLHF. CDR3 DNA: TGTGCCAGCAGTTTGGCATTCTCCTATAATTCACCCCTCCACTTT.